This TCR beta chain was sequenced in a study of technical replicates of blood from a few donors. V lost 3 bases and J lost 4, with 13 bases in between. There are 15 residues in the CDR3. The germline gives CDR1 LNHDA, CDR2 SQIVND (reference sequence). Libraries were prepared by immunoSEQ multiplex PCR; TCRdb keeps only in-frame clonotypes and omits some of them. The sample shows around 63,000 clones, 92% of them seen only once. This chain joins TRBV19 and TRBJ1-5; the D gene is possibly TRBD1 (5 bases). The sample was PBMCs. The sequence was collected from a human donor in good health. Some clones in this sample may be carry-over from other donors' samples. The CDR3: CASSMGPYPNQPQHF. The CDR3 DNA is TGTGCCAGTAGTATGGGGCCATACCCGAATCAGCCCCAGCATTTT.